The TCR beta chain described here comes from a study of cytomegalovirus exposure and HLA in healthy donors. Study outcomes and limitations: Compared with the roughly 670-donor mean, an Asian-associated ancestry cluster reportedly had fewer N-insertions, according to a later analysis.

As to this clone: What it binds is not known.

Nominal health characterized the donors when sampled, though unrecorded immune exposures were likely. Primers for the PCR totalled 60 Vbeta and 13 Jbeta. The protocol was immunoSEQ multiplex PCR, while the TCRdb copy is restricted to in-frame clones and leaves out a portion. The table records under 150,000 clones, roughly 78% of them present only once. This CDR3 region has 14 residues. Trimming took 5 bases from V and 4 from J; bases not matched to a gene: 5. Germline V gene sequence: CDR1 MRHNA, CDR2 SNTAGT. Sequencing input: PBMCs. The receptor's source is a male donor in good health and CMV-seronegative. The chain recombines TRBV6-4 with TRBJ2-3; 8 bases line up with TRBD1. DNA of the CDR3: TGTGCCAGCAGTCCGGGACAGGAATCAGATACGCAGTATTTT. It is translated as CASSPGQESDTQYF.